This T cell receptor beta chain appears in the sequencing data of a study of T cell clonality in common variable immunodeficiency. Findings and limits, study-wide: Reportedly, TCR beta sequences from common variable immunodeficiency showed fewer deletions and N-nucleotide insertions.

Libraries were prepared by immunoSEQ multiplex PCR; TCRdb keeps only in-frame clonotypes and omits some of them. Singletons are absent from the sample, which has 30,000 to 40,000 clones. In its sample, this clone was seen a few times. Its antigen is unidentified. The read stops 3 residues short of the end of the CDR3; the missing end is completed from the germline J gene. The CDR3 length is 16 residues. The germline V gene encodes CDR1 GTSNPN and CDR2 SVGIG (reference sequence). CVID meant reduced serum IgG, IgA and/or IgM plus specific antibody deficiency. The receptor comes from a human donor with common variable immunodeficiency. Sample: peripheral blood mononuclear cells. The rearrangement joins TRBV30 to TRBJ1-2; TRBD1 matches at 8 bases. CDR3 residues: CAWSGDDRTGFLGYTF. The CDR3 DNA, read in part, is TGTGCCTGGAGTGGGGACGATAGGACAGGGTTCCTCGGC.